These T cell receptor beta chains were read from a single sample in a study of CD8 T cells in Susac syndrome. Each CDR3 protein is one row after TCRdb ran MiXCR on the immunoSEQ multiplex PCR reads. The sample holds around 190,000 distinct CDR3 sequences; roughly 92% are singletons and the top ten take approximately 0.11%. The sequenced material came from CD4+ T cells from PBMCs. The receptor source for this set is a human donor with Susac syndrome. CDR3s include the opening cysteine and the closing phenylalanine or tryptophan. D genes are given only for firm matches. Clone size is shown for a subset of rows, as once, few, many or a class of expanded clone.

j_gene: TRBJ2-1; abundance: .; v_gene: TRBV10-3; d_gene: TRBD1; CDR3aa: CATTGGWDEQFF; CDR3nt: TGTGCCACAACAGGGGGCTGGGATGAGCAGTTCTTC
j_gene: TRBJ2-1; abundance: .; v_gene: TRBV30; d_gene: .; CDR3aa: CAWGPGLSAYNEQFF; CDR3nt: TGTGCCTGGGGGCCGGGACTTTCGGCATACAATGAGCAGTTCTTC
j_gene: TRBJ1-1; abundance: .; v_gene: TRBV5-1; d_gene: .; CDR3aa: CASSAKGDTEAFF; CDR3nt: TGCGCCAGCAGCGCCAAGGGGGACACTGAAGCTTTCTTT
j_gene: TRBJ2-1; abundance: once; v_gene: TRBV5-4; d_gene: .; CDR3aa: CASSRKGGYNEQFF; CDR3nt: TGTGCCAGCAGCCGCAAGGGTGGGTACAATGAGCAGTTCTTC
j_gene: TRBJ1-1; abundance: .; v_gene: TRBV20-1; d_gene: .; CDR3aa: CSARSPRTANTEAFF; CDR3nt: TGCAGTGCTAGATCCCCTCGGACAGCGAACACTGAAGCTTTCTTT
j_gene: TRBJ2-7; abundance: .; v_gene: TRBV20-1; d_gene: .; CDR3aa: CSARVSSDPYEQYF; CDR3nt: TGCAGTGCTAGAGTGTCTAGCGATCCCTACGAGCAGTACTTC
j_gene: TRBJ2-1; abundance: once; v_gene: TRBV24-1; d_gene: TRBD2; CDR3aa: CATSDPATSGNEQFF; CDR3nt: TGTGCCACCAGTGATCCCGCGACTAGCGGTAATGAGCAGTTCTTC
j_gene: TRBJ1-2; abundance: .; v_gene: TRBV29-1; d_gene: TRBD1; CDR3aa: CSVETGGGYGYTF; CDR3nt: TGCAGCGTTGAAACAGGGGGGGGATATGGCTACACCTTC
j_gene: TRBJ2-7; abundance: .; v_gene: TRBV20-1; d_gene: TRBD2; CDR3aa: CSARGALAGPAYEQYF; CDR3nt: TGCAGTGCTAGAGGAGCGCTAGCGGGACCAGCCTACGAGCAGTACTTC
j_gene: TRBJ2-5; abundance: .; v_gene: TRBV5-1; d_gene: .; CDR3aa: CASSLDSGASGTQYF; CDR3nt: TGCGCCAGCAGCTTGGATTCCGGGGCATCGGGGACCCAGTACTTC
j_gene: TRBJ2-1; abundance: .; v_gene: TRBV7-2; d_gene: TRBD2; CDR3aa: CASRRRAGPWDEQFF; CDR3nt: TGTGCCAGCAGACGAAGAGCGGGGCCATGGGATGAGCAGTTCTTC
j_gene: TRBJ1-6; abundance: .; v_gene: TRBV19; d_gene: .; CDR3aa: CASSHSRGSGSPLHF; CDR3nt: TGTGCCAGTAGCCACAGTCGTGGAAGTGGATCACCCCTCCACTTT
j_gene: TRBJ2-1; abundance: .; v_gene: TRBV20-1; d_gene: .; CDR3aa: CSARVKDEQFF; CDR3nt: TGCAGTGCTAGAGTTAAGGATGAGCAGTTCTTC
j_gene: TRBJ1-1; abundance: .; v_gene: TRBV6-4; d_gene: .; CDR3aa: CASSAQVDTEAFF; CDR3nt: TGTGCCAGCAGTGCACAGGTCGACACTGAAGCTTTCTTT
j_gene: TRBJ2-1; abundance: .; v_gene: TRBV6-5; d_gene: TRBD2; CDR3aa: CASSMAGGHNEQFF; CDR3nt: TGTGCCAGCAGTATGGCGGGGGGTCACAATGAGCAGTTCTTC
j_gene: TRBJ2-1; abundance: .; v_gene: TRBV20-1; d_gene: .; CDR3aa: CSAGYNEQFF; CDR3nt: TGCAGTGCTGGCTACAATGAGCAGTTCTTC